This T cell receptor beta chain is drawn from a study of blood T cells in healthy people across ages. Primers used in a second PCR of about 6 to 11 cycles were a sample-barcoded 5' primer and a J-beta primer mix. Tagging of each cDNA molecule was performed by a template-switch adaptor with 12 random nucleotides. TCRdb itself ran the 5' RACE reads through MiXCR, one entry per CDR3 protein. The sample includes around 1.5 million distinct CDR3 sequences, about 40% of them seen just once. This clonotype was sampled from a woman aged 18-29 years in good health. The sequencing input was blood.

CDR3: CASSYAENTEAFF. The DNA of the CDR3 is TGTGCCAGCAGTTACGCTGAGAACACTGAAGCTTTCTTT. The V gene is TRBV27, the J gene TRBJ1-1; D not resolved. Trimming left V 4 bases short and J 1 base short, with 7 bases between. Germline V gene data show CDR1 as MNHEY and CDR2 as SMNVEV (reference sequence). The CDR3 covers 13 residues.